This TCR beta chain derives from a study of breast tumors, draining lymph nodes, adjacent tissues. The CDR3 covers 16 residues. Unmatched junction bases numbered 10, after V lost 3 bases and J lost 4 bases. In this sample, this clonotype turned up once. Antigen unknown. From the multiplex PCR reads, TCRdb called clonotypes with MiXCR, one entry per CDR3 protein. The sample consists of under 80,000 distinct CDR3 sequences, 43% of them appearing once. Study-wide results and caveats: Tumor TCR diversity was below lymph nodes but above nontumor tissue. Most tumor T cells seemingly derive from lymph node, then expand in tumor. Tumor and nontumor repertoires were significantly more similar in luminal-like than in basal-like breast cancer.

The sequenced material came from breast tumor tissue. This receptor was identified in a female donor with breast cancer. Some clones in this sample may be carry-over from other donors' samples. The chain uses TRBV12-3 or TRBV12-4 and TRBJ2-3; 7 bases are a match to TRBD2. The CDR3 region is CASSFWGEGSADTQYF. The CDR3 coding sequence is TGTGCCAGCAGTTTCTGGGGGGAGGGTAGCGCAGATACGCAGTATTTT.